The sequence of this T cell receptor beta chain was determined in a study of CD8 T cells in Susac syndrome (dated by TCRdb to the late 2010s). In the study overall: Whether CD8+ T cell activation and differentiation in Susac syndrome was antigen driven was tested using repertoire sequencing. CD8+ T cell repertoire clonality was compared between 11 to 12 healthy donors, approximately 14 Susac syndrome patients and roughly 15 multiple sclerosis patients.

V loses 4 bases, J loses 4 bases, and the germline ends lie 10 bases apart. The germline V gene encodes CDR1 LNHDA and CDR2 SQIVND (reference sequence). CDR3 length: 13 amino acids, cysteine to phenylalanine. This entry keeps only the CDR3 DNA: 39 bases, framed from base 1. Study-level results and caveats: The TCR sequencing and HLA analysis was acknowledged to have included a relatively small number of individuals.

RNA was extracted using the RNeasy kit, and about 0.5 to 1 ug of the RNA was reverse transcribed with random hexamers. TCR beta CDR3 regions were amplified with the immunoSEQ multiplex PCR assay covering 54 Vbeta and 13 Jbeta segments. Bias from PCR amplification was corrected by using a synthetic template baseline for primer optimization and for computational correction. As for the original processing: Only productive sequences were kept, with reads annotated to V, D and J genes according to IMGT and analyzed in immunoSEQ Analyzer. To calculate clonality, Shannon entropy was normalized by log2 of the number of productive unique sequences and then subtracted from one. For each patient and control, public and private clones were evaluated within the 100 most prevalent clones. Susac-specific clones were defined as absent from healthy and MS cohorts, around 980 published viral clones and other ImmuneACCESS disease sequences. The public reads were reanalyzed by TCRdb: fastp trimming at Q25, MiXCR alignment, in-frame beta chains only. Every distinct CDR3 protein forms one entry, paired with its most common genes and DNA. The V and J calls and clone size are TCRdb's, not the authors'. This sample comprises 45,000 to 55,000 distinct CDR3 sequences, 90% to 95% of them detected only once. The top ten clonotypes cover almost 0.55% of the sample.

High-throughput TCR beta sequencing profiled peripheral blood CD8+ and CD4+ T cells from healthy donors, Susac syndrome patients and multiple sclerosis patients. Healthy donors were age- and sex-matched controls. CD8+ TEMRA cells were enriched by FACS, while bulk CD8+ and CD4+ T cells were purified by magnetic negative isolation. Blood was collected in EDTA tubes and processed within 24 hours, with PBMCs isolated through density gradient centrifugation. PBMCs intended for TCR sequencing were frozen in liquid nitrogen and were later thawed in a 37 degrees C water bath. A purity of at least 90% was achieved for sorted or isolated CD4+, CD8+ and CD8+ TEMRA cells. Comments on this clonotype: The antigen it binds to is not known. There are no base qualities to consult, and no much larger clone falls within one base.

The sequence was collected from a human donor in good health. The chain employs TRBV19 and TRBJ2-5; TRBD2 is a possible D gene, resting on 5 matching bases. Sequencing used CD8+ T cells from PBMCs. The nucleotides read TGTGCCAGTAGTACTAGCTTGGGAGAGACCCAGTACTTC. This gives the protein CASSTSLGETQYF.